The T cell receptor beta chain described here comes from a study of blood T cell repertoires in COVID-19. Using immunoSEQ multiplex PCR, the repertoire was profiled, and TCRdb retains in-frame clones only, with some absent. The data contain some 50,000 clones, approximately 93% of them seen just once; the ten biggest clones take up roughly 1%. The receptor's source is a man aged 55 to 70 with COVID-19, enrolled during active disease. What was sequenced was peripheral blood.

CDR3 sequence reads: CASSLGQGAWEQYF. In nucleotides, the CDR3 is TGTGCCAGCAGCTTAGGACAGGGGGCCTGGGAGCAGTACTTC. The chain couples TRBV7-2 to TRBJ2-7; 10 bases line up with TRBD1. The V gene end was trimmed by 1 base and the J gene end by 7 bases; junction bases not matched to a gene: 4. This CDR3 region has 14 residues. Germline V CDR1 and CDR2: SGHTA, FQGNSA.